The 14 T cell receptor beta chains below were found in one sample sequenced in a study of blood T cell repertoires in COVID-19. Some clones are missing from TCRdb's copy, which holds only in-frame ones; the method was immunoSEQ multiplex PCR. The data hold a few hundred thousand clones, with over 65% observed a single time. The sequenced material came from peripheral blood. The origin of the receptors is a human donor with acute or convalescent COVID-19. The donor label of this sample is uncertain.

For the CDR3, the DNA is TGTGCCAGCAGCTTAGAGTATTGGCAGGACACCTACGAGCAGTACTTC. It specifies CASSLEYWQDTYEQYF. J is TRBJ2-7 and V is TRBV11-2; D is perhaps TRBD1 (5 bases). The length of the CDR3 is 16 residues. The V end lost 0 bases, the J end lost 2 bases, and 14 bases lay between the germline ends. Germline-derived CDR1 and CDR2 are SGHAT and FQNNGV.

This rearrangement joins TRBV7-8 to TRBJ2-1; no firm D call. Trimming cost V 4 bases and J 6 bases, with 16 bases left between them. The CDR3 has 15 amino acids. Germline CDR1 is SGHVS and CDR2 is FQNEAQ. CDR3 loop: CASSSEDGLVNEQFF. As DNA, the CDR3 is TGTGCCAGCAGCTCTGAAGACGGCCTAGTCAATGAGCAGTTCTTC.

Concerning this clone itself: The identical CDR3 is also encoded by other nucleotide sequences in the sample. This chain joins TRBV6-5 and TRBJ1-6; the match to TRBD1 covers 7 bases. The CDR3 loop spans 16 amino acids. The V segment lost 3 bases and the J segment 1 base; nucleotides outside the gene matches: 3. CDR1 and CDR2 from the germline V gene are MNHEY and SVGAGI. Here the CDR3 reads CASSYTQGSYNSPLHF. In nucleotides, the CDR3 is TGTGCCAGCAGTTATACACAGGGGTCCTATAATTCACCCCTCCACTTT.

The CDR3 sequence is CASSLRYGGYTF. CDR3 coding DNA: TGTGCCAGCAGTTTAAGATACGGTGGCTACACCTTC. V is TRBV12-3 or TRBV12-4 and J is TRBJ1-2; no clear D. CDR3 length: 12 residues. Trimming removed 2 bases at V and 7 bases at J, with 8 bases between.

The V and J genes are TRBV6-5 and TRBJ1-5; D gene ambiguous. Per germline, CDR1 MNHEY and CDR2 SVGAGI. The V end was cut by 9 bases, the J end by 2 bases, with 11 bases between. The CDR3 consists of 13 residues. As DNA, the CDR3 is TGTGCCAGTGCGAGGAATGGCAATCAGCCCCAGCATTTT. It codes for CASARNGNQPQHF.

This chain uses TRBV7-2 with TRBJ2-1, with D unresolved. There are 12 residues in the CDR3. Trimming removed 2 bases at V and 8 bases at J, with 7 bases between. In germline, CDR1 is SGHTA, CDR2 FQGNSA. The CDR3 spells CASSLLIDEQFF. In nucleotides, the CDR3 is TGTGCCAGCAGCTTACTAATTGATGAGCAGTTCTTC.

The V gene is TRBV5-1, the J gene TRBJ2-5; 10 bases map to TRBD1. The CDR3 is 15 residues long. CDR1 and CDR2 from the germline V gene are SGHRS and YFSETQ. J was trimmed by 4 bases and V by 4 bases; bases with no gene match: 7. CDR3 coding DNA: TGCGCCAGCAGCGACCGGGACAGGGGACCAGAGACCCAGTACTTC. Translation: CASSDRDRGPETQYF.

This chain links TRBV12-3 or TRBV12-4 with TRBJ1-1, with D possibly TRBD1 on 5 matching bases. The CDR3 has 12 amino acids. V was shortened by 5 bases and J by 8 bases, with 12 bases between the two germline ends. The CDR3: CASSPRTQEAFF. DNA for the CDR3: TGTGCCAGCAGTCCTCGGACACAAGAAGCTTTCTTT.

The chain has TRBV5-1 and TRBJ1-1, with a weak D call TRBD1 (6 bases). The length of the CDR3 is 14 residues. V dropped 6 bases and J dropped 0 bases, with 12 bases sitting between them. Germline lookup yields CDR1 SGHRS and CDR2 YFSETQ. CDR3 DNA sequence: TGCGCCAGCAAGGCAGGGGCCCTGAACACTGAAGCTTTCTTT. Translated: CASKAGALNTEAFF.

V gene TRBV6-5 combines with J gene TRBJ1-3; 7 bases align to TRBD1. With 6 bases clipped from V and 2 bases from J, the junction kept 4 bases outside the gene matches. There are 14 residues in the CDR3. Per germline, CDR1 MNHEY and CDR2 SVGAGI. The DNA of the CDR3 is TGTGCCAGCAGGTTACAGGGGACTGGAAACACCATATATTTT. This gives the protein CASRLQGTGNTIYF.

This clone was seen repeatedly, ten times or more. The CDR3 is CASSPSGRSSYEQYF. The CDR3 bases are TGTGCCAGCAGCCCTAGCGGGAGGAGCTCCTACGAGCAGTACTTC. The chain uses TRBV6-6 and TRBJ2-7; 11 bases align to TRBD2. After removal of 6 bases from V and 0 bases from J, the junction contained 4 bases not matched to a gene. This CDR3 has 15 residues. Germline V gene lookup returns CDR1 MNHNY and CDR2 SVGAGI (reference sequence).

J is TRBJ1-2 and V is TRBV5-4, with D possibly TRBD1 on 5 matching bases. Germline CDR1 reads SGHNT; CDR2 reads YYREEE (reference sequence). The CDR3 runs 15 residues. Trimming left V 0 bases short and J 4 bases short, with 13 bases between. Here the CDR3 reads CASSLEQAVGYGYTF. CDR3 coding DNA: TGTGCCAGCAGCTTGGAACAGGCCGTGGGCTATGGCTACACCTTC.

J is TRBJ2-2 and V is TRBV27, with 11 positions matching TRBD1. This CDR3 is 16 amino acids long. Looked up from germline, CDR1 is MNHEY and CDR2 is SMNVEV (reference sequence). After removal of 7 bases from V and 6 bases from J, the junction contained 10 bases not matched to a gene. The CDR3 DNA reads as TGTGCCAGCACAAAGGACAGGGGGCTTGGCCCCGGGGAGCTGTTTTTT. Protein sequence: CASTKDRGLGPGELFF.

V gene TRBV20-1 combines with J gene TRBJ1-1, with 8 bases lining up with TRBD1. The trim removed 3 bases at V and 6 bases at J, leaving 9 bases unmatched. The CDR3 has 14 residues. Germline values: CDR1 DFQATT, CDR2 SNEGSKA (reference sequence). In DNA, the CDR3 is TGCAGTGCTAGTGATGACAGGGGAGACCCTGAAGCTTTCTTT. It encodes CSASDDRGDPEAFF.